This T cell receptor beta chain was recorded in a study of tumor and adjacent non-tumor tissue in lung cancer. The library came from three nested PCR rounds adapted from ARM-PCR protocols. One entry per CDR3 protein, called by TCRdb with MiXCR from the multiplex PCR reads. The data hold 35,000 to 55,000 distinct CDR3 sequences, with more than 60% observed a single time. The CDR3 is made up of 13 amino acids. Germline assignment: CDR1 SGHVS and CDR2 FQNEAQ. As regards this clonotype: A much larger clone lies one base from this, so it may be a read error.

RNA was extracted from bulk tissue without any cell sorting. The normal lung tissue was taken more than 3 cm from the tumor edge. The sample taken for sequencing was distant non-tumor lung tissue. The chain couples TRBV7-8 to TRBJ2-7; D remains unclear. This receptor was obtained from a woman aged 40 to 50 with non-small cell lung cancer. CDR3 amino acids: CAGSLAKLTEQYF. CDR3 nucleotides: TGTGCCGGCAGCTTAGCTAAATTGACCGAGCAGTACTTC.